This record concerns one T cell receptor (beta chain) sequence. The data derive from a study of blood T cell repertoires in COVID-19. Study in general: Researchers got acute and convalescent COVID-19 samples from the United States, Italy and Spain.

Data came from immunoSEQ multiplex PCR; TCRdb stores just in-frame clones and leaves some out. The sample lists 70,000 to 75,000 clones, about nine tenths occurring once. V dropped 5 bases and J dropped 8 bases, with 19 bases sitting between them. This CDR3 contains 15 residues. In germline, CDR1 is MGHDK, CDR2 SYGVNS. The sequence was collected from a human donor in a cohort sampled during active COVID-19. The sample comprised peripheral blood. The V and J genes are TRBV25-1 and TRBJ2-1; D is possibly TRBD1 (6 bases). In DNA form, the CDR3 reads TGTGCCAGCAGTTCGACCCTCGACAGGACAGATGAGCAGTTCTTC. Encoded protein: CASSSTLDRTDEQFF.